This entry is about one T cell receptor (beta chain). Its antigen is unidentified. One end of the junction fails to match germline, which may point to a read error. The time point is: newly diagnosed GD, antithyroid drugs for less than 3 months. Researchers made the TCR library from RNA that was extracted from PBMCs. Patients came through an endocrinology department, and that department was in Xi'an, China. According to the study, TCR beta libraries were built with iRepertoire HTBI primers and CDR3-region Arm-PCR. In TCRdb, the multiplex PCR reads were re-called with MiXCR into one record per CDR3 protein. The repertoire holds 300,000 to 400,000 distinct CDR3 sequences, with 15% to 20% as singletons. These data come from a study of regulatory T cells in long-lasting Graves disease. Study-wide points: TRBV28, TRBJ1-2 and TRBJ2-5 were favored in persistent disease. It was peripheral blood alone, not thyroid tissue, that was studied.

CDR1 MNHEY and CDR2 SVGEGT come from the germline V gene. This CDR3 is built from 16 residues. Sequenced material: peripheral blood mononuclear cells (PBMCs), taken at new diagnosis, from a patient treated with antithyroid drugs. The sequence derives from a female donor with Graves disease. The rearrangement joins TRBV6-2 or TRBV6-3 to TRBJ1-1; D is undetermined. The chain's CDR3 is CTSSYSSITTGTEAFF. CDR3 nucleotide sequence: TGTACCAGCAGTTACTCGTCGATCACGACGGGCACTGAAGCTTTCTTT.